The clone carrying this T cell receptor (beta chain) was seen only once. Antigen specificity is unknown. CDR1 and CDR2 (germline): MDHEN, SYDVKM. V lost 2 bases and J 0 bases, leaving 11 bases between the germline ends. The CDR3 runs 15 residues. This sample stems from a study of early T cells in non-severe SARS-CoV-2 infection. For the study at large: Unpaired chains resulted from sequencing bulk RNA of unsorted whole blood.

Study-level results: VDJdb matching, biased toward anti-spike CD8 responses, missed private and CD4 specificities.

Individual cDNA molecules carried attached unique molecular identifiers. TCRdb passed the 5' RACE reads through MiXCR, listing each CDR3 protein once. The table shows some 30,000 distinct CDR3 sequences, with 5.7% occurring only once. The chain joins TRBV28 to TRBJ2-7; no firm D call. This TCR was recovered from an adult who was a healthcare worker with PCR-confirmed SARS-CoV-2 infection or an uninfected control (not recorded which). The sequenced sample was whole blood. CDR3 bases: TGTGCCAGCAGTTTAAGCGCGACCAGCTCCTACGAGCAGTACTTC. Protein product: CASSLSATSSYEQYF.